This TCR beta chain came from a study of T cell changes during pregnancy in multiple sclerosis. Germline V gene lookup returns CDR1 LNHDA and CDR2 SQIVND (reference sequence). The trim removed 6 bases at V and 5 bases at J, leaving 14 bases unmatched. The CDR3 spans 16 residues. This table comes from immunoSEQ multiplex PCR, and its TCRdb copy is limited to in-frame clones, with some not included. The data contain some 29,000 clones, about 91% of them singletons. The sequencing used CD8+ T cells from peripheral blood mononuclear cells, collected after pregnancy. The source of this sequence is a female donor with multiple sclerosis, enrolled in a pregnancy study. The chain carries TRBV19 and TRBJ2-3; 7 bases align to TRBD2. DNA of the CDR3: TGTGCCAGTAGCCCCCAGATGCGGGAGTATGGAGATACGCAGTATTTT. Amino acid sequence: CASSPQMREYGDTQYF.